This T cell receptor beta chain was profiled in a study of shared clonotypes between healthy human individuals. Whole-study context: Ranging from 18 to 49 in age, donors were a couple of women and a few men. For every donor, three CD4 naive, three CD4 memory, two CD8 naive and one CD8 memory plates were used. Findings and caveats of the study: Unshared clonotypes carried lower generation probabilities than those common to all four donors.

Assay used: immunoSEQ multiplex PCR; TCRdb lists only in-frame clones, some missing. The data contain about 750,000 clones, around 93% of them singletons. Note on this clone: Antigen unknown.

The naive CD8 subset, CD45RO-negative cells positively selected for CCR7, excluded terminally differentiated effector memory CD45RA+ cells. V shed 4 bases and J 6 bases; nucleotides not matched to a gene: 4. Germline V gene data show CDR1 as SGHRS and CDR2 as YFSETQ. This CDR3 is 15 amino acids long. The V and J genes are TRBV5-1 and TRBJ2-2, with 12 nucleotides matching TRBD1. The sequenced sample consisted of naive CD8+ T cells sorted from blood. This receptor was identified in a man under 40 in good health. The DNA of the CDR3 is TGCGCCAGCAGCAGGGACAGGGGGCGATCCGGGGAGCTGTTTTTT. Protein sequence: CASSRDRGRSGELFF.